This TCR beta chain was documented in a study of metastatic and nonmetastatic thyroid tumors. The wider study: Both malignant and benign thyroid patients supplied peripheral blood and tumor or nodule tissue samples, across which the repertoires of these patients were then compared. Overall study findings and caveats: Benign nodules were reported to have significantly lower TCR beta diversity than malignant thyroid tumors, in blood and tumor.

Between the trimmed V and J ends, which lost 8 bases and 4 bases, there was a span of 12 bases. The length of the CDR3 is 14 residues. Per the germline V gene, CDR1 is MDHEN and CDR2 is SYDVKM. There were no patients who had received any treatment before thyroid surgery. This clone rates as medium-sized. Antigen unknown. As handled by the study authors: The study's classifier, a distant-metastasis tool for papillary thyroid cancer, was built using CDR3 differences across clinicopathological groups. TCRdb re-processed the PCR reads through MiXCR. TCRdb's processing, not the authors', yielded these V and J calls. The data contain 20,000 or so clones, 35% to 45% of them singletons.

Sequencing was carried out using blood. This TCR was recovered from a male donor with papillary thyroid cancer or a benign thyroid nodule (not recorded which). Some clones in this sample may be carry-over from other donors' samples. The rearrangement uses TRBV28 and TRBJ1-6; TRBD1 might be the D (6 bases). Here the CDR3 DNA reads TGTGCCAGCCACAGGGCCCAGTATAATTCACCCCTCCACTTT. Translation gives CASHRAQYNSPLHF.